The rows below give T cell receptor beta chains drawn from one sample of a study of intratumoral heterogeneity in liver cancer. Clones were read by immunoSEQ multiplex PCR, and TCRdb kept only the in-frame ones, dropping some. The sample records about 20,000 clones, approximately 73% being singletons. The source material was tumor-adjacent normal tissue, sampled before any cancer treatment. Source of these receptors: a woman between 65 and 79 years old with hepatocellular carcinoma. CDR3s include the opening cysteine and the closing phenylalanine or tryptophan. Clone size is shown for a subset of rows, as once, few, many or a class of expanded clone.

abundance: few
j_gene: TRBJ1-1
v_gene: TRBV7-9
CDR3aa: CASSLTQGNTEAFF

abundance: -
j_gene: TRBJ2-5
v_gene: TRBV6-5
CDR3aa: CASSYSLVGYQETQYF

abundance: -
j_gene: TRBJ2-3
v_gene: TRBV4-2
CDR3aa: CASSQDRQRGNTDTQYF

abundance: -
j_gene: TRBJ1-2
v_gene: TRBV9
CDR3aa: CASSVAQGQGAMGYTF

abundance: -
j_gene: TRBJ1-1
v_gene: TRBV29-1
CDR3aa: CSVGGGMNTEAFF

abundance: -
j_gene: TRBJ1-1
v_gene: TRBV6-1
CDR3aa: CASSEGSTRGTEAFF

abundance: -
j_gene: TRBJ2-1
v_gene: TRBV28
CDR3aa: CASSGVGDEQFF

abundance: -
j_gene: TRBJ1-1
v_gene: TRBV10-2
CDR3aa: CASRRGAGDTEAFF

abundance: -
j_gene: TRBJ2-1
v_gene: TRBV5-1
CDR3aa: CASSTGLVGGSYNEQFF

abundance: -
j_gene: TRBJ2-2
v_gene: TRBV12-3/TRBV12-4
CDR3aa: CASSFNFGGELFF

abundance: once
j_gene: TRBJ1-6
v_gene: TRBV5-6
CDR3aa: CASSFFLTGGNSPLHF

abundance: -
j_gene: TRBJ1-6
v_gene: TRBV3-1/TRBV3-2
CDR3aa: CASSRGRGPKSPLHF

abundance: -
j_gene: TRBJ1-5
v_gene: TRBV27
CDR3aa: CASSRWGSNQPQHF

abundance: -
j_gene: TRBJ1-2
v_gene: TRBV18
CDR3aa: CASSQGSEGYTF

abundance: few
j_gene: TRBJ1-1
v_gene: TRBV10-3
CDR3aa: CAISADRLNKAFF

abundance: -
j_gene: TRBJ2-1
v_gene: TRBV2
CDR3aa: CASSAVYNLAKTNEQFF

abundance: -
j_gene: TRBJ2-5
v_gene: TRBV3-1/TRBV3-2
CDR3aa: CASSQGILDHQETQYF

abundance: -
j_gene: TRBJ1-1
v_gene: TRBV11-2
CDR3aa: CASSLRGATEAFF

abundance: -
j_gene: TRBJ2-1
v_gene: TRBV30
CDR3aa: CAWSSVDEQFF

abundance: -
j_gene: TRBJ2-2
v_gene: TRBV3-1/TRBV3-2
CDR3aa: CASSRRQGNTGELFF

abundance: -
j_gene: TRBJ1-2
v_gene: TRBV28
CDR3aa: CASEFYRDRGLGSYGYTF

abundance: -
j_gene: TRBJ2-1
v_gene: TRBV19
CDR3aa: CASNLREGEQFF

abundance: -
j_gene: TRBJ1-2
v_gene: TRBV6-6
CDR3aa: CASSQTSQGLGYTF

abundance: -
j_gene: TRBJ2-7
v_gene: TRBV2
CDR3aa: CASSDRGFNSYEQYF

abundance: few
j_gene: TRBJ1-1
v_gene: TRBV19
CDR3aa: CASSPRTGNTEAFF

abundance: -
j_gene: TRBJ1-2
v_gene: TRBV27
CDR3aa: CASSADGGGYGYTF

abundance: -
j_gene: TRBJ2-3
v_gene: TRBV6-1
CDR3aa: CASSELGGPSTDTQYF

abundance: -
j_gene: TRBJ2-1
v_gene: TRBV9
CDR3aa: CASSLAGVLDNEQFF

abundance: -
j_gene: TRBJ1-4
v_gene: TRBV10-3
CDR3aa: CAISDDREGEKLFF

abundance: once
j_gene: TRBJ1-1
v_gene: TRBV3-1/TRBV3-2
CDR3aa: CASSQVSTEAFF

abundance: -
j_gene: TRBJ2-7
v_gene: TRBV28
CDR3aa: CASTTLSYEQYF

abundance: -
j_gene: TRBJ2-1
v_gene: TRBV7-3
CDR3aa: CASSLGLAGDNEQFF

abundance: -
j_gene: TRBJ1-6
v_gene: TRBV6-5
CDR3aa: CASSYAGEVYF

abundance: -
j_gene: TRBJ2-3
v_gene: TRBV28
CDR3aa: CASSSSLGGANTDTQYF

abundance: -
j_gene: TRBJ2-7
v_gene: TRBV28
CDR3aa: CASSGRALDEQYF

abundance: once
j_gene: TRBJ1-2
v_gene: TRBV9
CDR3aa: CASSALTGLLEGYTF

abundance: few
j_gene: TRBJ1-3
v_gene: TRBV2
CDR3aa: CARNTGDSGNTIYF

abundance: -
j_gene: TRBJ2-3
v_gene: TRBV12-2
CDR3aa: CASPSLLADTDTQYF

abundance: -
j_gene: TRBJ1-1
v_gene: TRBV27
CDR3aa: CASGWGNTEAFF

abundance: -
j_gene: TRBJ1-1
v_gene: TRBV19
CDR3aa: CASSSLTEAFF